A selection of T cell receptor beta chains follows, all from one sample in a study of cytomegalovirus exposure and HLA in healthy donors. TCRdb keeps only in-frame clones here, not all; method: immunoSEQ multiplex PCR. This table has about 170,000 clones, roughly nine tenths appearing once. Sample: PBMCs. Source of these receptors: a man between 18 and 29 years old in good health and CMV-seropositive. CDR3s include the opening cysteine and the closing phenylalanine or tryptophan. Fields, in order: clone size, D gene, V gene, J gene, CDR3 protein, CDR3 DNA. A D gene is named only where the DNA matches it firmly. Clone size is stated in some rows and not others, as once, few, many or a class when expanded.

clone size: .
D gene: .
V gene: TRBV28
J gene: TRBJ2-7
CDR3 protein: CASSFFRAYEQYF
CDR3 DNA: TGTGCCAGCAGTTTTTTCAGGGCTTACGAGCAGTACTTC

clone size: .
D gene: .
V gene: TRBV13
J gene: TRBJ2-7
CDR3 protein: CASSRAGSYEQYF
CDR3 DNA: TGTGCCAGCAGCCGTGCTGGTAGCTACGAGCAGTACTTC

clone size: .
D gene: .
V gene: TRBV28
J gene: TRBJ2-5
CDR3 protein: CASSPPPHSGAQETQYF
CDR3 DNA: TGTGCCAGCAGTCCTCCCCCCCACAGTGGGGCTCAAGAGACCCAGTACTTC

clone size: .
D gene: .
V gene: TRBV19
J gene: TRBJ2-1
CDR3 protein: CASSIGGANYNEQFF
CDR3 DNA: TGTGCCAGTAGTATAGGCGGGGCCAACTACAATGAGCAGTTCTTC

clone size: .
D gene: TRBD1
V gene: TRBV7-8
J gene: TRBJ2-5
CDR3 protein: CASSLYRGPDETQYF
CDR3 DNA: TGTGCCAGCAGCTTATACAGGGGGCCCGATGAGACCCAGTACTTC

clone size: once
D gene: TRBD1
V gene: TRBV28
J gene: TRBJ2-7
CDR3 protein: CASSFIGSRQGGYEQYF
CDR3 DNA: TGTGCCAGCAGTTTTATAGGGTCCCGACAGGGGGGTTACGAGCAGTACTTC

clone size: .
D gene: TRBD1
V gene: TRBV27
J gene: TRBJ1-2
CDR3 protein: CASSPGQGPSGGYTF
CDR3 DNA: TGTGCCAGCAGTCCGGGACAGGGTCCCAGCGGTGGCTACACCTTC

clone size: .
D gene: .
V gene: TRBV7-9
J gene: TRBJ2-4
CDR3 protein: CASTEGGGAKNIQYF
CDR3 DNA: TGTGCCAGCACCGAAGGGGGGGGAGCCAAAAACATTCAGTACTTC

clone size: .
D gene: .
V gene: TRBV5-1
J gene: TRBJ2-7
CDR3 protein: CASSLFATYEQYF
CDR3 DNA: TGCGCCAGCAGCTTGTTCGCGACTTACGAGCAGTACTTC

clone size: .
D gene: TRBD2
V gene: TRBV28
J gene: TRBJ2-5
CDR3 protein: CASSLWPAGGIQETQYF
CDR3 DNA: TGTGCCAGCAGTTTATGGCCAGCGGGAGGTATTCAAGAGACCCAGTACTTC

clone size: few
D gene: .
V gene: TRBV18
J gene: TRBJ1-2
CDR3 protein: CASSPRGLVQGANYGYTF
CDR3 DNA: TGTGCCAGCTCACCACGGGGACTAGTACAAGGGGCTAACTATGGCTACACCTTC

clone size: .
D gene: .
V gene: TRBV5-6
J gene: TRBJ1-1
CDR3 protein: CASTQGMASTEAFF
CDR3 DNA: TGTGCCAGCACGCAGGGAATGGCGAGCACTGAAGCTTTCTTT

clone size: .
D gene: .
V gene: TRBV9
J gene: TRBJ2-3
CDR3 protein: CASSGASTDTQYF
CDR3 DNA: TGTGCCAGCAGTGGAGCTAGCACAGATACGCAGTATTTT

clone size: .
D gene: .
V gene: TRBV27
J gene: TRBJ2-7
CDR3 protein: CASSKIRTADNEQYF
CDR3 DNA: TGTGCCAGCAGCAAAATCCGGACAGCCGACAACGAGCAGTACTTC

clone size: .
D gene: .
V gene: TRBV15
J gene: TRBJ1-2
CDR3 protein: CATSSAPTYSGYTF
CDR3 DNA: TGTGCCACCAGCAGCGCTCCTACCTATTCTGGCTACACCTTC

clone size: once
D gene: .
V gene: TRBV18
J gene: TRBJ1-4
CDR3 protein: CASSPSAEGDEKLFF
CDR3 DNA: TGTGCCAGCTCACCTTCAGCGGAAGGAGATGAAAAACTGTTTTTT

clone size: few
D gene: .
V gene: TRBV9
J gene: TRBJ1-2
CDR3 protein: CASSVEGRGPGYTF
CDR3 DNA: TGTGCCAGCAGCGTAGAAGGACGGGGTCCCGGCTACACCTTC

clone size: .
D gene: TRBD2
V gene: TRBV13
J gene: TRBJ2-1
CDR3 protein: CASSPGLAGGDEQFF
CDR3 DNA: TGTGCCAGCAGCCCGGGACTAGCGGGAGGGGATGAGCAGTTCTTC

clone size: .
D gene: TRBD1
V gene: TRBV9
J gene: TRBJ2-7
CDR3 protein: CASSAGGQGVYEQYF
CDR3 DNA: TGTGCCAGCAGCGCGGGGGGACAGGGGGTTTACGAGCAGTACTTC

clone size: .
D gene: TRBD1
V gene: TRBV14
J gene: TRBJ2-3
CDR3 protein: CASSQTGTGAFLGTDTQYF
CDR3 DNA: TGTGCCAGCAGCCAAACCGGGACAGGGGCCTTTCTCGGCACAGATACGCAGTATTTT

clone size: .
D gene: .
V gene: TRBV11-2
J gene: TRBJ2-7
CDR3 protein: CASSLEQGRLEQYF
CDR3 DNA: TGTGCCAGCAGCTTAGAACAGGGACGCCTCGAGCAGTACTTC

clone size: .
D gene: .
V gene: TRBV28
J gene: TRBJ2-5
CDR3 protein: CASSLRVGDYQDQYF
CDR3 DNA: TGTGCCAGCAGTTTAAGAGTCGGAGACTACCAAGACCAGTACTTC

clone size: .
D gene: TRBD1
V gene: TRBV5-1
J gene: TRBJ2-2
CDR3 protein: CASTSPRDRPGLGAGYNTGELFF
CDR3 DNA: TGCGCCAGCACATCCCCCCGGGACAGGCCGGGCCTCGGGGCGGGGTATAACACCGGGGAGCTGTTTTTT

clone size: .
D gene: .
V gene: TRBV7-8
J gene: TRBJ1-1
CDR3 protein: CASSLAWAGGRFTEAFF
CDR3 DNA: TGTGCCAGCAGCTTAGCTTGGGCCGGGGGGAGGTTCACTGAAGCTTTCTTT

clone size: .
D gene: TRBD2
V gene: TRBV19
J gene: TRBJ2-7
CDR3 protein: CASSAGLGTYYEQYF
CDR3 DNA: TGTGCCAGTAGTGCTGGACTAGGAACATACTACGAGCAGTACTTC

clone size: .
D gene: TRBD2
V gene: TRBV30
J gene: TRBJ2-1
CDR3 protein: CAWSVSSGGEPFF
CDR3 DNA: TGTGCCTGGAGTGTCTCTAGCGGGGGGGAGCCGTTCTTC

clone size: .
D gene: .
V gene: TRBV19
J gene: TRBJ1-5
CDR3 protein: CASSIWRDSNQPQHF
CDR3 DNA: TGTGCCAGTAGTATATGGAGGGACAGCAATCAGCCCCAGCATTTT

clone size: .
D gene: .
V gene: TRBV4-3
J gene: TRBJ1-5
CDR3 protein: CASSQDLTTAHSNQPQHF
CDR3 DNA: TGCGCCAGCAGCCAAGATCTCACGACAGCCCATAGCAATCAGCCCCAGCATTTT

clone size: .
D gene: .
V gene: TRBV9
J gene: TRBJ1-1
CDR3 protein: CASSRSGGGLDTEAFF
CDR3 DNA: TGTGCCAGCAGCCGGTCTGGGGGCGGCCTAGACACTGAAGCTTTCTTT

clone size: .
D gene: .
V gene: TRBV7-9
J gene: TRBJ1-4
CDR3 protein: CASSLQGSPHEKLFF
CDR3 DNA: TGTGCCAGCAGCCTACAGGGTTCGCCCCATGAAAAACTGTTTTTT

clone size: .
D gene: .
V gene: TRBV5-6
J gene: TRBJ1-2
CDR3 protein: CASSPGQNYGYTF
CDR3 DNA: TGTGCCAGCAGCCCCGGACAGAACTATGGCTACACCTTC

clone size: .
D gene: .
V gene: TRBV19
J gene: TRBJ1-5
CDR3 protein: CASTAAYSNQPQHF
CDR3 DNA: TGTGCCAGTACGGCGGCCTATAGCAATCAGCCCCAGCATTTT

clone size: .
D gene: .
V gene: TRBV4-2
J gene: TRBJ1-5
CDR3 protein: CASSQGGIGGVQPQHF
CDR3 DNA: TGTGCCAGCAGCCAAGGAGGGATTGGGGGCGTTCAGCCCCAGCATTTT

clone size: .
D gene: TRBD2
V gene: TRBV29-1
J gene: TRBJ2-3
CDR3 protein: CSGRGLAGSTDTQYF
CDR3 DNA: TGCAGCGGGCGGGGACTAGCGGGAAGCACAGATACGCAGTATTTT

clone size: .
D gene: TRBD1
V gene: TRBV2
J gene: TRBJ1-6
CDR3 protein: CASTLGYRGPRNSPLHF
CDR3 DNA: TGTGCCAGCACCCTAGGATACAGGGGGCCTAGGAATTCACCCCTCCACTTT

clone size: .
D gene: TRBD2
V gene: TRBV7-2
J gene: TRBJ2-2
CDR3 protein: CASSLLSGRIGELFF
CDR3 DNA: TGTGCCAGCAGCTTACTCAGCGGGAGAATCGGGGAGCTGTTTTTT

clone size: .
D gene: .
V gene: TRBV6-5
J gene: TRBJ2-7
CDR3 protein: CASSQTFLAYEQYF
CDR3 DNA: TGTGCCAGCAGTCAAACCTTCCTAGCCTACGAGCAGTACTTC

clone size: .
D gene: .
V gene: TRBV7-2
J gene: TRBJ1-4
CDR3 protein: CASSQRRPGGKLFF
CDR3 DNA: TGTGCCAGCAGCCAACGTCGGCCCGGGGGAAAACTGTTTTTT

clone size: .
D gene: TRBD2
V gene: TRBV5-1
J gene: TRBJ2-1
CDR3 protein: CASSSGVSYNEQFF
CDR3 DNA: TGCGCCAGCAGTAGCGGGGTCTCCTACAATGAGCAGTTCTTC

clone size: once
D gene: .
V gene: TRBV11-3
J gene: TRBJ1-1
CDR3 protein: CASSPGSGFNEAFF
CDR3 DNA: TGTGCCAGCAGCCCCGGATCGGGGTTTAATGAAGCTTTCTTT

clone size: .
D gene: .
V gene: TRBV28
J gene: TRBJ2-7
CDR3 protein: CASRPRASYEQYF
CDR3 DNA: TGTGCCAGCAGACCCAGGGCTTCCTACGAGCAGTACTTC

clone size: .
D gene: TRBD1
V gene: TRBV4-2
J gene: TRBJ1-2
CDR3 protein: CASSPEGVAGGGYGYTF
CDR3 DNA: TGTGCCAGCAGCCCTGAAGGAGTGGCAGGGGGCGGCTATGGCTACACCTTC

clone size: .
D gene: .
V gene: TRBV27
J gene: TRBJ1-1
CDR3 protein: CASSLGAVHGAFF
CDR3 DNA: TGTGCCAGCAGTTTAGGGGCAGTACACGGAGCTTTCTTT

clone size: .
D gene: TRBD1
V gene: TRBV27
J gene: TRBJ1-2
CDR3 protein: CASSPTGDVYGYTF
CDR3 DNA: TGTGCCAGCAGCCCGACAGGGGATGTCTATGGCTACACCTTC

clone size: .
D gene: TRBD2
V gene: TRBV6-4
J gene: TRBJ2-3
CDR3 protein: CASSTGTSGGTDTQYF
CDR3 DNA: TGTGCCAGCAGTACCGGGACTAGCGGGGGCACAGATACGCAGTATTTT